Presented here are 6 T cell receptor beta chains from one specimen sequenced in a study of neoadjuvant nivolumab and ipilimumab in lung cancer. Data came from immunoSEQ multiplex PCR; TCRdb stores just in-frame clones and leaves some out. Among approximately 23,000 clones, roughly 84% were seen once, and the ten largest hold about 23%. This specimen was peripheral blood, taken before neoadjuvant nivolumab, alone or with ipilimumab. The receptors come from an adult with non-small cell lung cancer.

The chain joins TRBV7-6 to TRBJ2-7, with D possibly TRBD1 on 5 matching bases. Trimming took off 5 bases at V and 1 base at J, with 9 bases between the two ends. The CDR3 consists of 13 residues. Germline V gives CDR1 SGHVS, CDR2 FNYEAQ. This CDR3 is CASSLSGSYEQYF. CDR3 in DNA: TGTGCCAGCAGCCTATCAGGGTCCTACGAGCAGTACTTC.

J is TRBJ2-1 and V is TRBV7-8, with 9 positions matching TRBD2. V dropped 0 bases and J dropped 10; count of bases not matched to a gene: 16. The CDR3 length is 18 residues. Germline lookup yields CDR1 SGHVS and CDR2 FQNEAQ. In DNA, the CDR3 is TGTGCCAGCAGCTTAGCGTTCCGGCTAGCGGGGAGCAGGAGAGAGCAGTTCTTC. Amino acid sequence: CASSLAFRLAGSRREQFF.

The chain employs TRBV6-1 and TRBJ1-4, with TRBD1 matching 9 bases. The CDR3 loop spans 15 amino acids. Per the germline V gene, CDR1 is MNHNS and CDR2 is SASEGT. Trimming at V came to 3 bases and at J to 4 bases, leaving 3 bases not matched to a gene. This chain's CDR3 is CASSEKGQGNEKLFF. CDR3 coding DNA: TGTGCCAGCAGTGAGAAGGGACAGGGTAATGAAAAACTGTTTTTT.

The gene calls are TRBV5-1 and TRBJ2-3; no clear D gene. CDR1 SGHRS and CDR2 YFSETQ come from the germline V gene. The CDR3 has 14 amino acids. V was cut by 2 bases and J by 2 bases, with 9 bases left in between. Here the CDR3 reads CASSFSGYTDTQYF. The DNA for the CDR3 is TGCGCCAGCAGCTTCTCTGGGTACACAGATACGCAGTATTTT.

V is TRBV6-5 and J is TRBJ2-3; D is unclear. V lost 6 bases and J lost 6, with 19 bases in between. The CDR3 contains 15 residues. Germline-derived CDR1 and CDR2 are MNHEY and SVGAGI. CDR3 DNA: TGTGCCAGCAGCCCCCTCGCGGTCCGCCGGGATACGCAGTATTTT. The encoded protein is CASSPLAVRRDTQYF.

This rearrangement joins TRBV11-2 to TRBJ2-3, with 7 bases matching TRBD1. Germline CDR1 is SGHAT and CDR2 is FQNNGV. The trim removed 5 bases at V and 2 bases at J, leaving 4 bases unmatched. This CDR3 has 14 amino acids. This chain's CDR3 is CASSRGLPTDTQYF. CDR3 sequence (DNA): TGTGCCAGCAGCAGGGGGCTCCCCACAGATACGCAGTATTTT.